The rows below give T cell receptor beta chains drawn from one sample of a study of human T cells and chemical hapten exposure. TCRdb passed the RACE reads through MiXCR, listing each CDR3 protein once. This table has tens of thousands of distinct CDR3 sequences, more than 9% appearing once. The specimen comprised whole blood, sampled in connection with sensitization to the hapten diphenylcyclopropenone (DPC). The receptors stem from a woman in her forties or fifties with alopecia areata. Some clones in this sample may be carry-over from other donors' samples. Each CDR3 is given with its conserved first and last residue. The D gene is left open where the match is weak. The size field is filled for only some rows; it gives once, few, many or a size class.

j_gene: TRBJ2-7; v_gene: TRBV5-4; abundance: few; d_gene: TRBD1; CDR3aa: CASSPDRANEQYF; CDR3nt: TGTGCCAGCAGCCCGGACAGGGCCAACGAGCAGTACTTC
j_gene: TRBJ2-7; v_gene: TRBV27; abundance: few; d_gene: NA; CDR3aa: CASKRGGSYEQYF; CDR3nt: TGTGCCAGCAAGAGAGGGGGCTCCTACGAGCAGTACTTC
j_gene: TRBJ2-1; v_gene: TRBV28; abundance: few; d_gene: TRBD2; CDR3aa: CASSLGLAGGARIF; CDR3nt: TGTGCCAGCAGCCTGGGACTAGCGGGGGGGGCTCGGATCTTC
j_gene: TRBJ1-1; v_gene: TRBV11-2; abundance: few; d_gene: NA; CDR3aa: CASSLVPGDGAFF; CDR3nt: TGTGCCAGCAGCTTAGTTCCGGGAGACGGAGCTTTCTTT
j_gene: TRBJ2-7; v_gene: TRBV28; abundance: NA; d_gene: TRBD1; CDR3aa: CASSSGTVAYEQYF; CDR3nt: TGTGCCAGCAGTTCCGGGACAGTAGCCTACGAGCAGTACTTC
j_gene: TRBJ1-2; v_gene: TRBV20-1; abundance: few; d_gene: NA; CDR3aa: CSASWRNYGYTF; CDR3nt: TGCAGTGCTAGCTGGCGGAACTATGGCTACACCTTC
j_gene: TRBJ2-1; v_gene: TRBV4-3; abundance: many; d_gene: NA; CDR3aa: CASSPSGRGSYNEQFF; CDR3nt: TGCGCCAGCAGCCCCTCGGGCAGGGGTTCCTACAATGAGCAGTTCTTC
j_gene: TRBJ2-3; v_gene: TRBV19; abundance: many; d_gene: TRBD2; CDR3aa: CASSHPPGGDTQYF; CDR3nt: TGTGCCAGTAGCCACCCCCCCGGGGGGGATACGCAGTATTTT
j_gene: TRBJ2-1; v_gene: TRBV11-2; abundance: few; d_gene: NA; CDR3aa: CASSLGQRSSYNEQFF; CDR3nt: TGTGCCAGCAGCTTAGGCCAGAGAAGCTCCTACAATGAGCAGTTCTTC
j_gene: TRBJ1-1; v_gene: TRBV6-2/TRBV6-3; abundance: many; d_gene: NA; CDR3aa: CASSYEPGRLNTEAFF; CDR3nt: TGTGCCAGCAGTTACGAACCGGGTAGGCTGAACACTGAAGCTTTCTTT
j_gene: TRBJ1-5; v_gene: TRBV20-1; abundance: many; d_gene: TRBD1; CDR3aa: CSAQGVSGLNQPQHF; CDR3nt: TGCAGTGCCCAGGGGGTCTCAGGACTCAATCAGCCCCAGCATTTT
j_gene: TRBJ2-6; v_gene: TRBV11-3; abundance: few; d_gene: TRBD1; CDR3aa: CASSLGMTGGTASGANVLTF; CDR3nt: TGTGCCAGCAGCTTAGGGATGACAGGGGGAACCGCCTCTGGGGCCAACGTCCTGACTTTC
j_gene: TRBJ2-3; v_gene: TRBV20-1; abundance: few; d_gene: NA; CDR3aa: CSNLGTDTQYF; CDR3nt: TGCAGCAATTTGGGGACAGATACGCAGTATTTT
j_gene: TRBJ1-2; v_gene: TRBV7-8; abundance: NA; d_gene: NA; CDR3aa: CASTIREVEYGYTF; CDR3nt: TGTGCCAGCACCATCAGGGAGGTTGAGTATGGCTACACCTTC
j_gene: TRBJ2-1; v_gene: TRBV6-1; abundance: few; d_gene: TRBD2; CDR3aa: CASRLTSDPDNEQFF; CDR3nt: TGTGCCAGCAGGCTTACTAGCGACCCCGACAATGAGCAGTTCTTC
j_gene: TRBJ1-5; v_gene: TRBV15; abundance: NA; d_gene: TRBD1; CDR3aa: CATSEGQGGQPQHF; CDR3nt: TGTGCCACCAGCGAGGGACAGGGGGGTCAGCCCCAGCATTTT
j_gene: TRBJ1-6; v_gene: TRBV12-3/TRBV12-4; abundance: few; d_gene: NA; CDR3aa: CASTLRGNSPLHF; CDR3nt: TGTGCCAGCACCTTGCGGGGAAATTCACCCCTCCACTTT
j_gene: TRBJ2-1; v_gene: TRBV12-3/TRBV12-4; abundance: many; d_gene: TRBD1; CDR3aa: CASSLTTGNNEQFF; CDR3nt: TGTGCCAGCAGTTTAACGACAGGGAACAATGAGCAGTTCTTC